Listed below are T cell receptor beta chains from one sample, sequenced in a study of blood T cell repertoires in COVID-19. Clones were read by immunoSEQ multiplex PCR, and TCRdb kept only the in-frame ones, dropping some. Of about 190,000 clones listed, about four fifths are singletons. What was sequenced was peripheral blood. Receptors were obtained from a man in his fifties or sixties with active or convalescent COVID-19. The conserved cysteine and the conserved F or W are not part of the CDR3 here. The D gene is left open where the match is weak. The size of a clone is reported for some rows only, either as once, few or many, or as a class for expanded clones.

d_gene	j_gene	abundance	v_gene	CDR3aa
NA	TRBJ2-7	NA	TRBV5-6	ASSFTVWTAESYEQY
NA	TRBJ2-7	NA	TRBV7-9	ASSSSGSPRPSNYEQY
TRBD1	TRBJ1-6	NA	TRBV10-3	AISEYGQDYNSPLH
NA	TRBJ2-1	NA	TRBV21-1	ASSPGQGSHEQF
TRBD2	TRBJ2-7	NA	TRBV7-2	ASSLAGTSGTYEQY
NA	TRBJ2-3	NA	TRBV11-2	ASSLGQGGWGADTQY
NA	TRBJ2-7	NA	TRBV10-3	AISPGTIYEQY
NA	TRBJ2-1	NA	TRBV18	ASSMGEVRNEQF
NA	TRBJ1-4	NA	TRBV5-6	ASSVTPATNEKLF
TRBD1	TRBJ1-2	NA	TRBV29-1	SVGPGQGPLYGYT
NA	TRBJ1-5	many	TRBV2	ASSVEQGNQPQH
TRBD2	TRBJ2-7	once	TRBV4-2	ASSQEATSGRTYEQY
TRBD2	TRBJ2-1	NA	TRBV5-8	ASDKSGRVYNEQF
TRBD1	TRBJ1-1	NA	TRBV15	ATSSGQGGNTEAF
NA	TRBJ1-6	many	TRBV14	ASSQESIRRKFNSPLH
TRBD2	TRBJ2-3	NA	TRBV18	ASSPGTSLTQY
NA	TRBJ1-6	NA	TRBV18	ASSPGGELH
NA	TRBJ1-1	NA	TRBV27	ASRADRNTEAF
NA	TRBJ2-2	NA	TRBV9	ASSVAGVAANTGELF
TRBD1	TRBJ2-7	NA	TRBV5-4	ASSYALQGARYEQY
NA	TRBJ1-2	NA	TRBV19	ASSIMGDYGYT
TRBD1	TRBJ1-3	NA	TRBV28	ATLTGGVSGNTIY
NA	TRBJ2-3	once	TRBV28	ASSWGRAEADTQY
NA	TRBJ1-4	NA	TRBV29-1	SVAQGKLF
TRBD1	TRBJ1-2	NA	TRBV2	ASNEEGALNYGYT
NA	TRBJ1-6	NA	TRBV30	AWMGTFYNSPLH
TRBD2	TRBJ2-1	NA	TRBV7-3	ASSLGLAVSYNEQF
TRBD1	TRBJ1-1	NA	TRBV3-1/TRBV3-2	ASSPDRGRNTEAF
TRBD1	TRBJ1-3	NA	TRBV18	ASSPRTGELQGNTIY
TRBD1	TRBJ2-2	NA	TRBV19	ASSLGDRGSRTGELF
NA	TRBJ1-5	few	TRBV24-1	ATSGPDRNNQPQH
NA	TRBJ2-3	NA	TRBV5-6	ASRLSPRGSTDTQY
NA	TRBJ1-3	NA	TRBV5-8	ASSLGQTTGNTIY
NA	TRBJ2-4	NA	TRBV21-1	ASSRQGVAKNIQY
NA	TRBJ2-7	few	TRBV18	ASSPPGKDEQY
TRBD1	TRBJ2-5	NA	TRBV3-1/TRBV3-2	ASSHPNRDSQETQY
TRBD1	TRBJ1-3	NA	TRBV5-1	ASSSTGLHSLENTIY
TRBD1	TRBJ1-2	NA	TRBV24-1	ATSDSRGRGGYT
TRBD1	TRBJ1-2	NA	TRBV2	ASSDWGQGADGYT
NA	TRBJ2-1	NA	TRBV2	ASSELGSTYNEQF
NA	TRBJ2-2	NA	TRBV5-4	ASSVQGGGELF
TRBD2	TRBJ2-2	NA	TRBV19	ASSNSGRASGELF
TRBD1	TRBJ2-7	NA	TRBV24-1	ATQKRQGDEQY
NA	TRBJ2-5	NA	TRBV6-2/TRBV6-3	ASSPPVPTQY
NA	TRBJ2-1	NA	TRBV7-9	ASSVGQSYNEQF
NA	TRBJ1-2	few	TRBV6-5	ASTLGGTYGYT
TRBD1	TRBJ1-2	NA	TRBV12-3/TRBV12-4	ASSLTGNLGYT
TRBD2	TRBJ2-2	NA	TRBV28	ASSPGTSNAGELF
NA	TRBJ1-1	NA	TRBV18	ASSPRPGDTEAF
TRBD1	TRBJ1-4	few	TRBV5-1	ASSATGGVSNEKLF
NA	TRBJ2-7	NA	TRBV4-3	ASSQDYRGEQY
NA	TRBJ2-7	NA	TRBV27	ASSLDGPAYEQY
NA	TRBJ2-1	NA	TRBV2	ASIGRGSGYNEQF
NA	TRBJ2-7	NA	TRBV2	ASSSLAGTEQY
TRBD1	TRBJ2-3	NA	TRBV24-1	ATSDDRGTDTQY
TRBD1	TRBJ1-1	NA	TRBV28	ASSDRGRGNTEAF
NA	TRBJ2-5	NA	TRBV18	ASSPPSRETQY
TRBD1	TRBJ1-1	NA	TRBV3-1/TRBV3-2	ASRGTGNTEAF
NA	TRBJ1-5	few	TRBV11-3	ASSLYSANQPQH